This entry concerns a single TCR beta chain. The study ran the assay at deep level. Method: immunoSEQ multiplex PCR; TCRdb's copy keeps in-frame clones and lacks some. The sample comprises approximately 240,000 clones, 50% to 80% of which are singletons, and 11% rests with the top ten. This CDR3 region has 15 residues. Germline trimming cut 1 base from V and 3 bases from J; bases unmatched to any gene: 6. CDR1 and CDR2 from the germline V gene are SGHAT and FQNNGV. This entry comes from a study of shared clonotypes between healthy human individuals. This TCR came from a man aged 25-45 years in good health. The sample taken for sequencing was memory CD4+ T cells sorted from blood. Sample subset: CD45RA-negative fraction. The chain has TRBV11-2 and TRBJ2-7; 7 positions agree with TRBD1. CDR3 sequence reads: CASSLVAQGDYEQYF. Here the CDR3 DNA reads TGTGCCAGCAGCTTAGTGGCGCAGGGGGACTACGAGCAGTACTTC.